This TCR beta chain was identified during a study of cytomegalovirus exposure and HLA in healthy donors. V lost 4 bases to trimming and J lost 4 bases; unmatched junction nucleotides: 10. The CDR3 runs 16 residues. Germline lookup yields CDR1 SGDLS and CDR2 YYNGEE. Primers included in the PCR were 60 Vbeta and 13 Jbeta primers. Produced via immunoSEQ multiplex PCR; TCRdb's table is partial and in-frame only. The profile shows 100,000 to 150,000 clones, around three quarters of them singletons. The sample comprised PBMCs. The genes are TRBV9 and TRBJ1-2, with 10 positions matching TRBD1. This TCR was sampled from a woman in her thirties or forties in good health and CMV-seropositive. The CDR3, as DNA: TGTGCCAGCAGCCCCCTCGGACAGGGGGATGGCTATGGCTACACCTTC. Translating it yields CASSPLGQGDGYGYTF.